The sequence of this T cell receptor beta chain was determined in a study of CD8+CD57+ T cells in acquired aplastic anemia. For CDR3 and TCR beta VDJ profiling, genomic DNA was the template used. TCRdb fed the reads into MiXCR, producing one record per CDR3 protein. The sample consists of about 170,000 distinct CDR3 sequences, 35% to 55% of them appearing once. The V gene's germline CDR1 is SSHAT and CDR2 FNYEAQ (reference sequence). The CDR3 covers 15 residues. Germline trimming cut 4 bases from V and 4 bases from J; bases unmatched to any gene: 5. This clonotype was recorded a few times. The chain joins TRBV7-7 to TRBJ2-1, with TRBD2 matching 9 bases. This receptor was identified in a human donor in good health. Sequenced input: sorted CD4+, CD8+, or CD8+CD57+ T cells (not recorded which) from PBMCs. The CDR3 region is CASSSSTSGYNEQFF. CDR3 nucleotides: TGTGCCAGCAGCTCATCTACTAGCGGGTACAATGAGCAGTTCTTC. The full variable domain, completed using reference TRBV7-7 and TRBJ2-1, is GAGVSQSPRYKVTKRGQDVTLRCDPISSHATLYWYQQALGQGPEFLTYFNYEAQPDKSGLPSDRFSAERPEGSISTLTIQRTEQRDSAMYRCASSSSTSGYNEQFFGPGTRLTVL.